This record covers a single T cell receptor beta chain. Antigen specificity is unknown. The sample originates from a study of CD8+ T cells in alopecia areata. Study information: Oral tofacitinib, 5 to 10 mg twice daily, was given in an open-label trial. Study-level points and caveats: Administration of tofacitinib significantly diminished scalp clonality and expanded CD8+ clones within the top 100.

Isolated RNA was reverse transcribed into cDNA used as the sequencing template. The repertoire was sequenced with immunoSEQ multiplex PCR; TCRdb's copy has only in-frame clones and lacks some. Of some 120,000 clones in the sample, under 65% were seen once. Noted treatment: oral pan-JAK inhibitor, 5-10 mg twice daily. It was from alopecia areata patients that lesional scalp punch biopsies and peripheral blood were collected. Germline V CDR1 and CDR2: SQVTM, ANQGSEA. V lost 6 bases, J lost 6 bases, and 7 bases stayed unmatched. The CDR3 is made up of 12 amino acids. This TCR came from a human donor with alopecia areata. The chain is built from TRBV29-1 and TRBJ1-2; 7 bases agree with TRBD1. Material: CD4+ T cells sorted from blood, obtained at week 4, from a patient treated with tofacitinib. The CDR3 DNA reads TGCAGCGTCCTACAGGGGAGGGATGGCTACACCTTC. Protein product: CSVLQGRDGYTF.